This TCR beta chain was captured in a study of blood T cell repertoires in COVID-19. Across the whole study: Specimens from acute and convalescent COVID-19 originated in the United States, Italy and Spain. Sources were T cells, B-cell-depleted T cells, or PBMCs; the material itself was cDNA or gDNA.

The germline V and J ends were trimmed by 6 bases and 7 bases, with 10 bases remaining between them. The CDR3 totals 12 residues. Methods used by the authors: The authors estimated nucleated cell counts from reference gene primer amplification. Sequencing used immunoSEQ multiplex PCR; TCRdb keeps in-frame clones, though not all of them. Clone size and V and J calls were adopted from that table, with D and trimming inferred from the DNA. The table includes fewer than 350,000 clones, 88% detected once. It was within 2 weeks before study entry that exposed participants met a COVID-19 case. This sequence originates from a woman in her twenties or thirties who had been exposed to COVID-19. The material sequenced was PBMCs or T cells enriched from blood (not recorded which). The J gene is TRBJ2-1, the V gene TRBV12-3 or TRBV12-4; tentatively, D is TRBD1 (6 bases). The CDR3: CASSPGTNEQFF. The CDR3 DNA follows: TGTGCCAGCAGCCCCGGGACAAATGAGCAGTTCTTC.